This TCR beta chain was retrieved from a study of blood T cell repertoires in COVID-19 (TCRdb year 2020). General notes on the study: The collaborator samples originated in the United States, Italy and Spain and spanned the acute and convalescent phases of COVID-19. The prospective study material was composed of cDNA or gDNA derived from T cells, B-cell-depleted T cells, or PBMCs. HLA class I and class II types, where available, came from metadata supplied by the sample provider rather than from assay-based typing. A de-identified subject ID, COVID-19 status, age in years and sex were almost always included in the sample metadata. The samples were drawn from the first 160 participants of the ongoing ImmuneRACE study and from under 1,500 subjects provided by 6 global collaborators. Deeply sampled blood TCRbeta repertoires from subjects exposed to, actively infected with, or recovered from COVID-19 were included in the dataset. The repertoires were made available in a free public database intended to serve as a resource for research on the immune response to SARS-CoV-2. Broad study findings and their caveats: Clinical and demographic metadata were provided uncurated, with the amount varying by source and participant.

Collaborating institutions collected whole blood in K2EDTA tubes following their own protocols. For TCRbeta analysis, collaborators shipped samples in one of three forms: frozen whole blood, isolated PBMCs, or DNA extracted from either of those sample types. TCRbeta CDR3 regions were amplified from genomic DNA by means of the immunoSEQ Assay, a bias-controlled multiplex PCR. The paper's processing steps were these. The number of nucleated cells in each sample was estimated from the amplification of reference gene primers within the assay. To quantify the absolute abundance of each unique TCRbeta CDR3 rearrangement, sequence reads were collapsed and filtered. For each sample, productive Simpson clonality was calculated as the square root of Simpson's diversity index across productive rearrangements. This is the immuneACCESS table as TCRdb keeps it, with only in-frame sequences that have V and J called. A part of the clones is gone; compared with another copy, unresolved V genes explain less than half, and the rest is unexplained. The V and J calls and clone size are taken from that table; D and trimming were inferred from the DNA. In all, the sample holds more than 150,000 clones, and more than 85% of those were seen once. Clones ranked in the top ten supply 2.1% of the sample.

Trimmed from V: 9 bases; trimmed from J: 0 bases; junction bases lacking a gene match: 7. Counted from cysteine to phenylalanine, this CDR3 has 14 amino acids. Just CDR3 DNA is preserved here, 42 bases in frame from base 1. As encoded in the germline V gene, CDR1 is KGHDR while CDR2 is SFDVKD. A word on this clone: Its antigen remains unidentified. No much larger clone exists at a distance of one base, and base qualities are not known.

The sample taken for sequencing was peripheral blood. The chain uses TRBV24-1 and TRBJ2-7; TRBD1 agrees with 7 junctional bases. This sequence originates from an older man with active or convalescent COVID-19. The DNA is TGTGCCACCTCCCCGGGACAGTTCTCCTACGAGCAGTACTTC. This is translated as CATSPGQFSYEQYF.